This record concerns one T cell receptor beta chain sequence. Its antigen is currently unknown. This record comes from a study of T cell repertoires in cytomegalovirus infection. Looking at the study overall: Public TCR beta signature analysis indicated the presence of both CMV infection and matching HLA type.

Study observations and caveats: Carriers of CMV and the relevant HLA type were discriminated by public TCR beta frequency. In two of eight donors, the top clonotype was HLA-C-restricted CMV-specific.

Each CDR3 protein gets one entry after TCRdb re-called the reads with MiXCR. The data show 200,000 or so distinct CDR3 sequences, about 28% seen once. The clonotype originates from a human donor in good health (CMV status not recorded). Some clones in this sample may be carry-over from other donors' samples. Sequencing used PBMCs.

The CDR3 DNA is TGTGCCACCAGCAGAGAAGCCAGCTATCAGCCCCAGCATTTT. This codes for CATSREASYQPQHF. J is TRBJ1-5 and V is TRBV15, with unresolved D. The V end was cut by 0 bases, the J end by 5 bases, with 8 bases between. The CDR3 is 14 amino acids. Per germline, CDR1 LNHNV and CDR2 YYDKDF (reference sequence).